This T cell receptor beta chain came from a study of blood T cell repertoires in COVID-19. For the study at large: Whether acute or convalescent, the COVID-19 samples came from the United States, Italy and Spain. PBMCs, B-cell-depleted T cells, or T cells provided the cDNA or gDNA that made up the material.

Methods used by the authors: Amplification of reference gene primers provided the estimated nucleated cell counts. TCRdb's copy holds only in-frame clones and misses some; the assay was immunoSEQ multiplex PCR. That table furnishes V, J and clone size, whereas the DNA furnished D and trimming. The table includes about 180,000 clones, approximately 86% detected once. Germline CDR1 reads MNHNY; CDR2 reads SVGAGI (reference sequence). V lost 0 bases to trimming and J lost 5 bases; unmatched junction nucleotides: 4. The length of the CDR3 is 14 residues. This TCR derives from a woman in her twenties or thirties with active or convalescent COVID-19. Sequenced sample: peripheral blood. The J gene is TRBJ2-7, the V gene TRBV6-6, with 7 nucleotides matching TRBD2. CDR3 DNA: TGTGCCAGCAGTTACTCGCGGACTAGTAACGAGCAGTACTTC. This gives the protein CASSYSRTSNEQYF.